This TCR beta chain comes out of a study of T cells in women clearing cervical HPV infection. About the study: Women with histologically confirmed HPV16-related CIN3 or worse, 2 with invasive cancer, served as cases. Case blood was drawn when the lesion was first found; control blood after infection became undetectable.

Profiled with immunoSEQ multiplex PCR; TCRdb holds only in-frame clones, not every one. This repertoire includes about 22,000 clones. This CDR3 comprises 12 residues. Germline V gene data show CDR1 as MDHEN and CDR2 as SYDVKM. The V and J ends lost 2 bases and 4 bases respectively, with 5 bases between them. In the case of this clone: The read terminates 3 residues ahead of where the CDR3 ends, so the germline J gene completes it.

The chain uses TRBV28 and TRBJ1-1; D remains ambiguous. What was sequenced was blood buffy coat. This receptor was identified in a woman aged 18 to 75 with a cervical HPV16 infection that either progressed to CIN3+ or cleared (not recorded which). CDR3 residues: CASSLPGTEAFF. The sequenced CDR3 bases are TGTGCCAGCAGTTTACCCGGCACTGAA.